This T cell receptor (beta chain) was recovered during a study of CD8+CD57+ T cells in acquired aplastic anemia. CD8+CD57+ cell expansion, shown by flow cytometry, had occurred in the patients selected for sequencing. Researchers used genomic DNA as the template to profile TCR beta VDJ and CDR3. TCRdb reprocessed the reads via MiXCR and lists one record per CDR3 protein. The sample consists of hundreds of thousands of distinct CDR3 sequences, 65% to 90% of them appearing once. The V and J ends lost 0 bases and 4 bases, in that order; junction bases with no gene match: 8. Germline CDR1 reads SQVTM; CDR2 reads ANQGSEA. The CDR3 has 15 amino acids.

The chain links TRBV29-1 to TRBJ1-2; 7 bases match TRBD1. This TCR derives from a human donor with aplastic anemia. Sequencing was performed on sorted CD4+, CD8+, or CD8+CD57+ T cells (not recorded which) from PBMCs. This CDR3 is CSVEDRGQERYGYTF. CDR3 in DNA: TGCAGCGTTGAAGATCGTGGACAGGAGCGCTATGGCTACACCTTC.